These 8 T cell receptor beta chains were sequenced from one sample in a study of cytomegalovirus exposure and HLA in healthy donors. PCR was performed using 60 Vbeta and 13 Jbeta primers. The repertoire was sequenced with immunoSEQ multiplex PCR; TCRdb's copy has only in-frame clones and lacks some. The sample yields more than 100,000 clones, 87% seen once. Sequenced material: PBMCs. These receptors originate from a woman in her twenties or thirties in good health and CMV-seronegative.

Comment on this clone: Other DNA sequences in this specimen translate into the identical CDR3. The V call is TRBV2, the J call TRBJ2-3, with D unclear. V dropped 6 bases and J dropped 2 bases, with 3 bases sitting between them. This CDR3 has 11 residues. Germline values: CDR1 SNHLY, CDR2 FYNNEI. The CDR3 sequence is CASSNTDTQYF. In nucleotides, the CDR3 is TGTGCCAGCAGCAACACAGATACGCAGTATTTT.

This chain connects TRBV4-3 to TRBJ1-4; D is uncertain. V lost 1 base and J 2 bases, leaving 23 bases between the germline ends. Per the germline V gene, CDR1 is LGHNA and CDR2 is YSLEER. CDR3 length: 20 amino acids. The CDR3 region is CASSQGFLNRRPSTNEKLFF. The CDR3 coding sequence is TGCGCCAGCAGCCAAGGGTTTCTGAACAGACGCCCGTCGACTAATGAAAAACTGTTTTTT.

The chain combines TRBV28 with TRBJ2-7; possibly TRBD1 for D (6 bases). The CDR3 has 15 amino acids. Germline V gene lookup returns CDR1 MDHEN and CDR2 SYDVKM. Between the trimmed V and J ends, which lost 1 base and 0 bases, there was a span of 10 bases. Written as DNA, the CDR3 is TGTGCCAGCAGTTTATCAGGGGCACCCTCCTACGAGCAGTACTTC. Translated: CASSLSGAPSYEQYF.

V is TRBV7-6 and J is TRBJ2-1; 11 nucleotides match TRBD2. Germline V gene lookup returns CDR1 SGHVS and CDR2 FNYEAQ. The trim removed 5 bases at V and 7 bases at J, leaving 10 bases unmatched. The CDR3 has 16 residues. Here the CDR3 reads CASSLLASGRKNEQFF. Written as DNA, the CDR3 is TGTGCCAGCAGCCTACTAGCTAGCGGGAGGAAGAATGAGCAGTTCTTC.

The rearrangement uses TRBV9 and TRBJ2-7; D is perhaps TRBD1 (6 bases). This CDR3 comprises 15 residues. CDR1 is SGDLS, CDR2 YYNGEE, per germline. Trimming took 4 bases from V and 3 from J, leaving 17 bases between them. Here the CDR3 DNA reads TGTGCCAGCAGCATCGATTCTGGACAGTTCTACGAGCAGTACTTC. This codes for CASSIDSGQFYEQYF. Full variable domain (rest looked up from reference TRBV9 and TRBJ2-7): DSGVTQTPKHLITATGQRVTLRCSPRSGDLSVYWYQQSLDQGLQFLIQYYNGEERAKGNILERFSAQQFPDLHSELNLSSLELGDSALYFCASSIDSGQFYEQYFGPGTRLTVT.

The chain has TRBV5-1 and TRBJ2-5; D remains ambiguous. CDR3 size: 11 residues. Germline CDR1 reads SGHRS; CDR2 reads YFSETQ. V was clipped by 2 bases and J by 3 bases, with 2 bases between them. CDR3 nucleotides: TGCGCCAGCAGCTTCGAAGAGACCCAGTACTTC. As protein: CASSFEETQYF.

This rearrangement joins TRBV4-1 to TRBJ2-5; 8 bases are shared with TRBD1. The end of the DNA is better explained by TRBJ2-7, so the J call may be wrong. Germline loops: CDR1 MGHRA, CDR2 YSYEKL. The CDR3 spans 17 residues. The CDR3 reads CASSQVGQGKSSYEQYF. Here the CDR3 DNA reads TGCGCCAGCAGCCAAGTCGGACAGGGCAAAAGCTCCTACGAGCAGTACTTC.

The V and J genes are TRBV6-6 and TRBJ2-1, with 7 bases matching TRBD2. The length of the CDR3 is 15 residues. The germline V gene encodes CDR1 MNHNY and CDR2 SVGAGI (reference sequence). Losses at the gene ends were 6 bases for V and 6 bases for J; bases not matched to a gene: 11. The DNA of the CDR3 is TGTGCCAGCAGGCACTCCGGGAGGCTAAGCAATGAGCAGTTCTTC. Protein product: CASRHSGRLSNEQFF.